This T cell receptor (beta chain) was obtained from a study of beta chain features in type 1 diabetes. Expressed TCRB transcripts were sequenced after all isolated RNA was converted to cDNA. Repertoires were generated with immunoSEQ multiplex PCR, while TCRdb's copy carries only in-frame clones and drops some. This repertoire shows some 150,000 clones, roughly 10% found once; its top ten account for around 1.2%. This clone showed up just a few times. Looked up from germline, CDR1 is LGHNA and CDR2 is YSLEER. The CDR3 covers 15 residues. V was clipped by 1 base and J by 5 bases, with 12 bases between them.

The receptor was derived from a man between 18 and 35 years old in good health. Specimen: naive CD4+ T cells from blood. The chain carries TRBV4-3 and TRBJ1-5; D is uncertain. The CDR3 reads CASSQATGRDQPQHF. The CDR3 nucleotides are TGCGCCAGCAGCCAAGCGACCGGGAGGGATCAGCCCCAGCATTTT.